The 24 T cell receptor beta chains in this list originate from one sample, sequenced in a study of response to subunit inactivated influenza vaccine. TCRdb re-called the RT-PCR reads through MiXCR, storing one row per CDR3 protein. Among about 480,000 distinct CDR3 sequences listed, about 25% were seen once. Sequenced here: CD4+ T cells sorted from PBMCs, sampled about 5 days after vaccination. These receptors were collected from a man aged 45-65 years who received an inactivated influenza vaccine.

This clonotype appeared a few times. J is TRBJ1-1 and V is TRBV10-1; tentatively, D is TRBD1 (5 bases). Germline V gene sequence: CDR1 WNHNN, CDR2 SYGVQD (reference sequence). CDR3 length: 12 residues. The V and J ends lost 0 bases and 7 bases respectively, with 6 bases between them. DNA of the CDR3: TGCGCCAGCAGTGAGTCGGGGCGTGAAGCTTTCTTT. This translates into CASSESGREAFF.

This chain connects TRBV6-2 or TRBV6-3 to TRBJ2-7; possible D gene TRBD1, 6 bases. CDR3 length: 14 residues. V shed 4 bases and J shed 6 bases, with 16 bases lying between them. CDR1 and CDR2 from the germline V gene are MNHEY and SVGEGT. The CDR3 bases are TGTGCCAGCAGTTCCGGGACAACTAACCGCGAGCAGTACTTC. It translates to CASSSGTTNREQYF.

Ten or more counts support this clonotype. The chain recombines TRBV12-3 or TRBV12-4 with TRBJ1-2; D call uncertain. This CDR3 spans 14 amino acids. V was shortened by 6 bases and J by 11 bases, with 22 bases between the two germline ends. The CDR3, as DNA: TGTGCCAGCAGCCTGATGACCGGACGGCGACCATACACCTTC. Its protein is CASSLMTGRRPYTF.

The chain employs TRBV4-2 and TRBJ2-3; 12 bases align to TRBD2. CDR1 is LGHNA, CDR2 YNFKEQ, per germline. The V and J ends lost 4 bases and 5 bases, in that order; junction bases with no gene match: 4. The length of the CDR3 is 15 residues. The CDR3, as DNA: TGTGCCAGCAGCCCAGGACTAGCGGGAAAAGATACGCAGTATTTT. The encoded protein is CASSPGLAGKDTQYF.

The rearrangement uses TRBV12-3 or TRBV12-4 and TRBJ1-1; unclear D gene. V lost 3 bases and J lost 3, with 8 bases in between. The CDR3 covers 13 residues. CDR3 bases: TGTGCCAGCAGTTTTAGGCCCGACACTGAAGCTTTCTTT. Amino acids: CASSFRPDTEAFF.

This clonotype was recorded a few times. The chain carries TRBV5-1 and TRBJ2-2, with 11 bases that match TRBD2. This CDR3 has 17 residues. The germline gives CDR1 SGHRS, CDR2 YFSETQ. Germline trimming cut 6 bases from V and 2 bases from J; bases unmatched to any gene: 9. The chain's CDR3 is CASTRAGTSGNTGELFF. The DNA for the CDR3 is TGCGCCAGCACTAGAGCCGGGACTAGCGGTAACACCGGGGAGCTGTTTTTT.

This clonotype has a handful of counts. The rearrangement uses TRBV29-1 and TRBJ2-7; D is uncertain. Germline CDR1 and CDR2: SQVTM and ANQGSEA. The V end was cut by 4 bases, the J end by 0 bases, with 7 bases between. CDR3 length: 12 residues. The CDR3 nucleotides read TGCAGCGTTGGAGGCGGCTCCTACGAGCAGTACTTC. Translation gives CSVGGGSYEQYF.

This clonotype came up many times. J is TRBJ2-1 and V is TRBV28, with TRBD2 matching over 9 bases. The length of the CDR3 is 14 residues. V was clipped by 5 bases and J by 10 bases; unmatched bases: 9. CDR1 and CDR2 (germline): MDHEN, SYDVKM. The DNA for the CDR3 is TGTGCCAGCAGTCCCCCGGGACTAGCTGGGGAGCAGTTCTTC. It yields the protein CASSPPGLAGEQFF. The variable domain in full, completed from reference TRBV28 and TRBJ2-1, reads DVKVTQSSRYLVKRTGEKVFLECVQDMDHENMFWYRQDPGLGLRLIYFSYDVKMKEKGDIPEGYSVSREKKERFSLILESASTNQTSMYLCASSPPGLAGEQFFGPGTRLTVL.

This clonotype was found a few times. The rearrangement joins TRBV12-3 or TRBV12-4 to TRBJ1-1, with 8 positions matching TRBD1. This CDR3 region has 14 residues. The V gene end was trimmed by 6 bases and the J gene end by 5 bases; junction bases not matched to a gene: 8. CDR3 DNA sequence: TGTGCCAGCAGCATATCACAGGGGGGAACTGAAGCTTTCTTT. Translating gives CASSISQGGTEAFF.

The chain is built from TRBV5-1 and TRBJ2-1; 7 nucleotides align to TRBD1. The CDR3 length is 15 residues. The ends lost 3 bases at V and 9 bases at J; junction bases unmatched: 12. Germline V gene lookup returns CDR1 SGHRS and CDR2 YFSETQ. CDR3 bases: TGCGCCAGCAGCTCGCTTACAGGGGTAGAAGGTGAGCAGTTCTTC. It yields the protein CASSSLTGVEGEQFF.

This clonotype was detected once. V is TRBV12-3 or TRBV12-4 and J is TRBJ2-7; TRBD1 might be the D (6 bases). V gave up 6 bases and J gave up 4 bases, with 16 bases separating them. This CDR3 is built from 14 residues. CDR3 amino acids: CASSLHRASYEQYF. The DNA of the CDR3 is TGTGCCAGCAGCCTCCACAGGGCAAGTTACGAGCAGTACTTC.

The table lists this clonotype with a few counts. The V gene is TRBV5-1, the J gene TRBJ2-5; D is ambiguous. The CDR3 spans 14 residues. Trimming removed 0 bases from V and 4 bases from J, with 10 bases in between. Germline V gene lookup returns CDR1 SGHRS and CDR2 YFSETQ. CDR3 nucleotides: TGCGCCAGCAGCTTGGAGGGCTTGGGAGAGACCCAGTACTTC. Encoded protein: CASSLEGLGETQYF.

This clonotype was observed a few times. V is TRBV4-3 and J is TRBJ2-7, with D possibly matching TRBD2 (5 bases). This CDR3 is 14 amino acids long. Germline CDR1 and CDR2: LGHNA and YSLEER. Trimming took off 4 bases at V and 1 base at J, with 11 bases between the two ends. This CDR3 reads CASSPQPGSYEQYF. The CDR3 DNA reads as TGCGCCAGCAGCCCGCAACCGGGATCCTACGAGCAGTACTTC.

V is TRBV27 and J is TRBJ2-7; 11 positions agree with TRBD2. Per germline, CDR1 MNHEY and CDR2 SMNVEV (reference sequence). The CDR3 is made up of 14 amino acids. J gave up 2 bases and V 3 bases, and 0 bases lay outside the gene matches. The CDR3 here is CASSFSGRAYEQYF. CDR3 bases: TGTGCCAGCAGTTTTAGCGGGAGGGCCTACGAGCAGTACTTC.

This clonotype appeared a few times. The genes are TRBV20-1 and TRBJ2-3, with TRBD2 matching over 10 bases. The V segment lost 6 bases and the J segment 0 bases; nucleotides outside the gene matches: 15. Germline V gene sequence: CDR1 DFQATT, CDR2 SNEGSKA (reference sequence). The CDR3 is made up of 18 amino acids. CDR3 bases: TGCAGTGCCCGACCCGCCCTAGCGGGGGAAGGGAGCACAGATACGCAGTATTTT. It specifies CSARPALAGEGSTDTQYF.

This clonotype came up many times. The chain carries TRBV29-1 and TRBJ2-7, with 9 bases that match TRBD1. This CDR3 comprises 15 residues. V shed 5 bases and J 5 bases; nucleotides not matched to a gene: 13. Germline lookup yields CDR1 SQVTM and CDR2 ANQGSEA. The CDR3 loop reads CSVRTGTGFTNEQYF. The CDR3 DNA reads TGCAGCGTTCGAACCGGGACAGGGTTCACCAACGAGCAGTACTTC.

This rearrangement joins TRBV28 to TRBJ2-4, with 7 bases lining up with TRBD2. The germline CDR1 and CDR2 sequences are MDHEN and SYDVKM. The CDR3 consists of 17 residues. Unmatched junction bases numbered 12, after V lost 5 bases and J lost 2 bases. The CDR3 is CASSALGGDRTKNIQYF. In DNA form, the CDR3 reads TGTGCCAGCAGTGCACTGGGAGGGGATAGAACCAAAAACATTCAGTACTTC.

The chain is built from TRBV12-3 or TRBV12-4 and TRBJ1-1; D gene unclear. Between the trimmed V and J ends, which lost 7 bases and 1 base, there was a span of 13 bases. CDR3 length: 14 amino acids. CDR3 amino acids: CASTSDLANTEAFF. The CDR3 region has the DNA TGTGCCAGCACCTCGGATTTGGCGAACACTGAAGCTTTCTTT.

The genes are TRBV12-3 or TRBV12-4 and TRBJ2-3; D not certain. The CDR3 is made up of 14 amino acids. The V and J ends lost 7 bases and 0 bases respectively, with 11 bases between them. This CDR3 is CASIGVPSTDTQYF. In DNA, the CDR3 is TGTGCCAGCATTGGGGTTCCTAGCACAGATACGCAGTATTTT.

The chain uses TRBV3-1 and TRBJ1-2; D remains unclear. Trimming took off 0 bases at V and 1 base at J, with 9 bases between the two ends. Per the germline V gene, CDR1 is LGHDT and CDR2 is YNNKEL (reference sequence). The CDR3 sequence is 15 residues long. The DNA for the CDR3 is TGTGCCAGCAGCCAAGATCAACAGATTAACTATGGCTACACCTTC. Translated: CASSQDQQINYGYTF.

This clonotype was seen more than once but under ten times. The J gene is TRBJ2-7, the V gene TRBV20-1; 10 bases line up with TRBD2. The CDR3 extends over 15 amino acids. CDR1 and CDR2 (germline): DFQATT, SNEGSKA (reference sequence). With 0 bases clipped from V and 4 bases from J, the junction kept 6 bases outside the gene matches. The CDR3 coding sequence is TGCAGTGCTAGAGATGCTAGCGGGAGCGGGTACGAGCAGTACTTC. This translates into CSARDASGSGYEQYF.

The sample holds one count of this clonotype. The chain links TRBV10-3 to TRBJ2-3; 15 bases line up with TRBD2. The CDR3 runs to 16 residues. Trimming cost V 4 bases and J 6 bases; bases outside gene matches: 5. Germline lookup yields CDR1 ENHRY and CDR2 SYGVKD. CDR3 in DNA: TGTGCCATCAGTGGGGGACTAGCGGGAGGATACGATACGCAGTATTTT. Its protein is CAISGGLAGGYDTQYF.

This chain connects TRBV29-1 to TRBJ2-5; D is perhaps TRBD1 (5 bases). Germline-derived CDR1 and CDR2 are SQVTM and ANQGSEA. The CDR3 spans 11 residues. The ends were cut back, 6 bases at V and 4 bases at J, with 9 bases in the middle. The CDR3 loop is CSVRQSETQYF. The CDR3 region has the DNA TGCAGCGTACGACAGTCAGAGACCCAGTACTTC.

In DNA form, the CDR3 reads TGTGCCAGCAGGGGGGGGACAGTTGGGGAGACCCAGTACTTC. Its translation: CASRGGTVGETQYF. V and J are TRBV12-3 or TRBV12-4 and TRBJ2-5; the D call may be TRBD1 or TRBD2 (7 bases each). CDR3 size: 14 residues. V dropped 6 bases and J dropped 5 bases, with 16 bases sitting between them.